This passage covers 11 T cell receptor beta chains from one sample sequenced in a study of T cells in localized non-small cell lung cancer. Data came from immunoSEQ multiplex PCR; TCRdb stores just in-frame clones and leaves some out. This table holds roughly 25,000 clones, more than 75% found once. The sequencing used peripheral blood, collected before any cancer treatment. The receptors here all came from a male donor at least 60 years old with stage II squamous cell lung carcinoma.

The chain joins TRBV19 to TRBJ1-2; possibly TRBD1 for D (5 bases). Trimming left V 11 bases short and J 8 bases short, with 21 bases between. This CDR3 is built from 13 residues. In germline, CDR1 is LNHDA, CDR2 SQIVND (reference sequence). The CDR3 is CASNRDGSRGYTF. CDR3 nucleotides: TGTGCCTCAAACCGGGACGGCAGCAGGGGCTACACCTTC.

The chain employs TRBV4-1 and TRBJ2-5; TRBD2 is a possible D gene (5 bases). The CDR3 is 14 residues long. Germline V CDR1 and CDR2: MGHRA, YSYEKL. V dropped 4 bases and J dropped 1 base, with 10 bases sitting between them. The CDR3 spells CASSLSDSQETQYF. As DNA, the CDR3 is TGCGCCAGCAGCCTTTCGGACTCCCAAGAGACCCAGTACTTC.

J is TRBJ2-3 and V is TRBV19, with 13 bases aligning to TRBD2. Germline V gene data show CDR1 as LNHDA and CDR2 as SQIVND (reference sequence). This CDR3 has 16 residues. J was trimmed by 7 bases and V by 1 base; bases with no gene match: 5. The CDR3 coding sequence is TGTGCCAGTAGTATAGCTACTAGCGGGGGGGCAAATACGCAGTATTTT. It specifies CASSIATSGGANTQYF.

V is TRBV5-1 and J is TRBJ2-2, with D uncertain. V was cut by 4 bases and J by 4 bases, with 14 bases left in between. CDR3 length: 15 amino acids. Germline V gene lookup returns CDR1 SGHRS and CDR2 YFSETQ. CDR3 coding DNA: TGCGCCAGCAGCCCTGGTCTCTCCTTCACCGGGGAGCTGTTTTTT. Its translation is CASSPGLSFTGELFF.

The CDR3, as DNA: TGTGCCACGACCCGGGGTTGGGAGAACACTGAAGCTTTCTTT. Its protein product is CATTRGWENTEAFF. The gene calls are TRBV19 and TRBJ1-1; D is undetermined. The V end was cut by 10 bases, the J end by 1 base, with 16 bases between. Germline assignment: CDR1 LNHDA and CDR2 SQIVND (reference sequence). CDR3 length equals 14 residues.

V and J are TRBV18 and TRBJ2-7; 12 nucleotides align to TRBD1. Germline V gives CDR1 KGHSH, CDR2 LQKENI. CDR3 length: 14 amino acids. J gave up 4 bases and V 4 bases, and 2 bases lay outside the gene matches. CDR3 nucleotide sequence: TGTGCCAGCTCACTGGGACAGGGGGCTTACGAGCAGTACTTC. Translating it yields CASSLGQGAYEQYF.

V gene TRBV7-2 combines with J gene TRBJ2-5; TRBD2 agrees at 15 bases. V gave up 5 bases and J gave up 5 bases; unmatched junction bases: 9. The CDR3 is 17 amino acids. In germline, CDR1 is SGHTA, CDR2 FQGNSA. CDR3 coding DNA: TGTGCCAGCAGCCGCTGGACTAGCGGGAGGGCGGGGGAGACCCAGTACTTC. Protein sequence: CASSRWTSGRAGETQYF.

This sequence joins TRBV20-1 and TRBJ2-3; D is possibly TRBD2 (5 bases). V was shortened by 5 bases and J by 11 bases, with 11 bases between the two germline ends. Germline V gives CDR1 DFQATT, CDR2 SNEGSKA (reference sequence). This CDR3 is built from 10 residues. The CDR3 protein is CSADGELQYF. Written as DNA, the CDR3 is TGCAGTGCTGACGGGGAGCTGCAGTATTTT.

The CDR3: CASSQDPGLEQYF. CDR3 in DNA: TGCGCCAGCAGCCAAGATCCAGGCTTGGAGCAGTACTTC. The chain joins TRBV4-3 to TRBJ2-7; no reliable D call. The CDR3 sequence is 13 residues long. Germline V lookup: CDR1 LGHNA, CDR2 YSLEER. V was cut by 0 bases and J by 7 bases, with 10 bases left in between.

The V gene is TRBV5-1, the J gene TRBJ1-4; the D gene is possibly TRBD1 (5 bases). The V gene lost 4 bases and the J gene lost 3 bases, with 10 bases spanning the gap. Germline assignment: CDR1 SGHRS and CDR2 YFSETQ. This CDR3 spans 14 amino acids. In DNA form, the CDR3 reads TGCGCCAGCAGCCAGACAGCCCCTAATGAAAAACTGTTTTTT. Residues: CASSQTAPNEKLFF.

The chain uses TRBV6-1 and TRBJ2-7, with D hard to call. Germline lookup yields CDR1 MNHNS and CDR2 SASEGT. V was clipped by 7 bases and J by 3 bases, with 16 bases between them. There are 14 residues in the CDR3. CDR3: CASTESQTSYEQYF. The CDR3 DNA sequence: TGTGCCAGCACCGAGTCACAGACAAGCTACGAGCAGTACTTC.